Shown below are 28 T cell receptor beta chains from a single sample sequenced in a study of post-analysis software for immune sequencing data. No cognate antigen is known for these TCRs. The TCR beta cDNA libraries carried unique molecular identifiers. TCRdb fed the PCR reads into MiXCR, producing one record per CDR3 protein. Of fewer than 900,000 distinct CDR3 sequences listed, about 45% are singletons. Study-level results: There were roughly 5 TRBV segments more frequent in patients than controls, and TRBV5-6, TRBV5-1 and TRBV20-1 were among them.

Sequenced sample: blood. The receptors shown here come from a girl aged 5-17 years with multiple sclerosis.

The DNA of the CDR3 is TGTGCCTGGAGTGTCCCTCTCGGACTAGCGGCATTCCCAGGCGGCGACAATGAGCAGTTCTTC. Translation gives CAWSVPLGLAAFPGGDNEQFF. The gene calls are TRBV30 and TRBJ2-1; TRBD2 aligns across 10 bases. V gave up 0 bases and J gave up 5 bases; unmatched junction bases: 22. Germline V gene lookup returns CDR1 GTSNPN and CDR2 SVGIG (reference sequence). CDR3 length equals 21 residues.

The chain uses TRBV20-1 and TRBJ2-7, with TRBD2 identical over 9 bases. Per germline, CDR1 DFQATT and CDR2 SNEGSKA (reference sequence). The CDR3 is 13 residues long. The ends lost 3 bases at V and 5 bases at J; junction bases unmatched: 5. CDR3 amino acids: CSARGGRGHEQYF. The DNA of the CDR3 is TGCAGTGCTAGGGGCGGGAGGGGCCACGAGCAGTACTTC.

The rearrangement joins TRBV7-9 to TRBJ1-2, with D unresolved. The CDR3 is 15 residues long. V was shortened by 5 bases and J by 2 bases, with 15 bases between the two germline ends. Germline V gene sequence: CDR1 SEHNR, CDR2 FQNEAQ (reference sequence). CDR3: CASSPLRGSNYGYTF. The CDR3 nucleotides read TGTGCCAGCAGCCCACTCCGGGGTTCCAACTATGGCTACACCTTC. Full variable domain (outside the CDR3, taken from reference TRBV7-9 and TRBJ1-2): DTGVSQNPRHKITKRGQNVTFRCDPISEHNRLYWYRQTLGQGPEFLTYFQNEAQLEKSRLLSDRFSAERPKGSFSTLEIQRTEQGDSAMYLCASSPLRGSNYGYTFGSGTRLTVV.

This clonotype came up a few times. CDR3 sequence reads: CASSTARPGTQYF. Written as DNA, the CDR3 is TGTGCCAGCAGTACGGCTAGGCCTGGTACGCAGTATTTT. This chain joins TRBV6-5 and TRBJ2-3, with D uncertain. V lost 5 bases and J 8 bases, leaving 14 bases between the germline ends. Germline V gene data show CDR1 as MNHEY and CDR2 as SVGAGI. CDR3 length: 13 residues.

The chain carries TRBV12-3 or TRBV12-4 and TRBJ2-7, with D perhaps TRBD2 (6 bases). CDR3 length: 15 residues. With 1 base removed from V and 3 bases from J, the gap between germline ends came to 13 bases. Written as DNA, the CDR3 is TGTGCCAGCAGTTTAGGGGGCGGGATAAACTACGAGCAGTACTTC. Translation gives CASSLGGGINYEQYF.

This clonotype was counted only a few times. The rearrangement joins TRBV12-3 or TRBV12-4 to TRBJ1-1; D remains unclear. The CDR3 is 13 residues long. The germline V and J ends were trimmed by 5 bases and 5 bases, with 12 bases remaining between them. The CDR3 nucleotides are TGTGCCAGCAGTATCACGTGGGAAACTGAAGCTTTCTTT. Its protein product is CASSITWETEAFF.

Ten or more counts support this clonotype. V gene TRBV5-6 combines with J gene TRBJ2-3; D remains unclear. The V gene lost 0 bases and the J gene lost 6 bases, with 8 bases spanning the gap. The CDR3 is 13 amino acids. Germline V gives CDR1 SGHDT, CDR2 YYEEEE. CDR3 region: CASSLGSSDTQYF. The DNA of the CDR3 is TGTGCCAGCAGCTTGGGGAGTTCGGATACGCAGTATTTT.

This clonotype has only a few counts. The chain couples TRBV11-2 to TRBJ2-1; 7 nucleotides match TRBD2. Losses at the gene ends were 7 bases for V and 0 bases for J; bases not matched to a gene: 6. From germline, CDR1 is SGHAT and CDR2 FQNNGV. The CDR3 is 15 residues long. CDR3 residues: CASTQGGSSYNEQFF. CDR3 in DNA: TGTGCCAGCACCCAGGGAGGGAGCTCCTACAATGAGCAGTTCTTC.

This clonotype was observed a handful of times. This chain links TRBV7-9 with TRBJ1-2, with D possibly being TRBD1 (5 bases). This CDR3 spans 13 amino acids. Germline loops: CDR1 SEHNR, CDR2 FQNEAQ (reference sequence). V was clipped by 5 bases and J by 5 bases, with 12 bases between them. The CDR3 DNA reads TGTGCCAGCAGCCAAGGGGCTGGGTATGGCTACACCTTC. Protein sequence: CASSQGAGYGYTF. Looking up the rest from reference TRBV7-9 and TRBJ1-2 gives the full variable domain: DTGVSQNPRHKITKRGQNVTFRCDPISEHNRLYWYRQTLGQGPEFLTYFQNEAQLEKSRLLSDRFSAERPKGSFSTLEIQRTEQGDSAMYLCASSQGAGYGYTFGSGTRLTVV.

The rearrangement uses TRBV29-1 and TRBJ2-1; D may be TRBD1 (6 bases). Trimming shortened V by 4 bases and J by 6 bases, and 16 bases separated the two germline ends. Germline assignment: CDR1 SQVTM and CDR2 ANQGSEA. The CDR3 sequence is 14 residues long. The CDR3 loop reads CSVVLGDTGNEQFF. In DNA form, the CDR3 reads TGCAGCGTTGTTTTGGGGGACACGGGCAATGAGCAGTTCTTC.

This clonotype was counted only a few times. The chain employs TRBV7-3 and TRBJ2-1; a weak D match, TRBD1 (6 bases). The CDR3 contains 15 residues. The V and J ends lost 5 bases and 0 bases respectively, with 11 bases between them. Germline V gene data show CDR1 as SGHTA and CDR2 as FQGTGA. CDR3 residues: CASSPQGYSYNEQFF. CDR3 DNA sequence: TGTGCCAGCAGCCCCCAGGGGTACTCCTACAATGAGCAGTTCTTC.

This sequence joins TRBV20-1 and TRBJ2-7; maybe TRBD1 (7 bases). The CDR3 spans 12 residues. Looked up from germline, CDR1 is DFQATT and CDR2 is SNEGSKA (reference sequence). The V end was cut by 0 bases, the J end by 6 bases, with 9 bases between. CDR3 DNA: TGCAGTGCTAGAGATCAGGGGGGCGAGCAGTACTTC. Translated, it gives CSARDQGGEQYF.

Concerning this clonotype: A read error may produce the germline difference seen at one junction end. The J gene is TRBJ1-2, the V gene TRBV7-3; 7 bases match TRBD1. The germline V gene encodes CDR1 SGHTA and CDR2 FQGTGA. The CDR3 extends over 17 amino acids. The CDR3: CASSLLLGTEEGYGYTF. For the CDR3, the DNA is TGTGCCAGTAGCTTACTTCTCGGGACAGAAGAAGGCTATGGCTACACCTTC.

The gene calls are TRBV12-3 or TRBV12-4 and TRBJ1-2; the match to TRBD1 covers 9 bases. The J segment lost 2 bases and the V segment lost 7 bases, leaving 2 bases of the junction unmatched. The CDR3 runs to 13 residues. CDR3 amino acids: CASTGQGNYGYTF. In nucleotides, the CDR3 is TGTGCCAGCACCGGACAGGGGAACTATGGCTACACCTTC.

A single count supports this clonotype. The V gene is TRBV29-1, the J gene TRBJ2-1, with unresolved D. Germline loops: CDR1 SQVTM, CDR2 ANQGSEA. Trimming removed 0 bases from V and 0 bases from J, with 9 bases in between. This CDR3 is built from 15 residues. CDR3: CSVEDLRSSYNEQFF. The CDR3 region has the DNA TGCAGCGTTGAAGATTTAAGAAGCTCCTACAATGAGCAGTTCTTC.

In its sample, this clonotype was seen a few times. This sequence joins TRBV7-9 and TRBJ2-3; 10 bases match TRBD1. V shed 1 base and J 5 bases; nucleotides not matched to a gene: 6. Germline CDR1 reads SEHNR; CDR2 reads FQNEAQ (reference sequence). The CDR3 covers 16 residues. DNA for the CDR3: TGTGCCAGCAGCTTAGACGGGACAGGGGAGAGAGATACGCAGTATTTT. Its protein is CASSLDGTGERDTQYF.

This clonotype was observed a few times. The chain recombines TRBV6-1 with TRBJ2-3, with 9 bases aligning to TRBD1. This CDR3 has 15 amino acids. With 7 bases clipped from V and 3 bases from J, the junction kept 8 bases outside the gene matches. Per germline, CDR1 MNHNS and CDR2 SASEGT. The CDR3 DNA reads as TGTGCCAGCAAAATTGGACAGGGGAAGACAGATACGCAGTATTTT. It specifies CASKIGQGKTDTQYF.

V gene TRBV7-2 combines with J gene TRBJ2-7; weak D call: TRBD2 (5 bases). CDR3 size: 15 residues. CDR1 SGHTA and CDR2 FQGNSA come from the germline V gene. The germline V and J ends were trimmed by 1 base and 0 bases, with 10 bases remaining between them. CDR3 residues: CASSLEAAVSYEQYF. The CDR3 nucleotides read TGTGCCAGCAGCTTAGAAGCGGCAGTCTCCTACGAGCAGTACTTC.

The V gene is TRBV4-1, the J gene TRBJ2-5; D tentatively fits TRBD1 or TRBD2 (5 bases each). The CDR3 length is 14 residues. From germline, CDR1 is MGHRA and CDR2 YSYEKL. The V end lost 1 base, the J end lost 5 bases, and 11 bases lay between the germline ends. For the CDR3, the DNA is TGCGCCAGCAGCCAAGCGGACACGGGGGAGACCCAGTACTTC. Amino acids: CASSQADTGETQYF.

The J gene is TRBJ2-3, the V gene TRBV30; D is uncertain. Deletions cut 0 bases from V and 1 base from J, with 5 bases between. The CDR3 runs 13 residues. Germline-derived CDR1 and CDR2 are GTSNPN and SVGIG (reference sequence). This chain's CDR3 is CAWSVFGTDTQYF. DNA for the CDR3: TGTGCCTGGAGTGTTTTCGGCACAGATACGCAGTATTTT.

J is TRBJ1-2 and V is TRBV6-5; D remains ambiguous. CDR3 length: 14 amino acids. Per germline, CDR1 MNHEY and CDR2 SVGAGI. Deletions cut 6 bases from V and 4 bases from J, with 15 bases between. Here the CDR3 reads CASRGSGSGYGYTF. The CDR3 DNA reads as TGTGCCAGCAGAGGGTCCGGGTCTGGCTATGGCTACACCTTC.

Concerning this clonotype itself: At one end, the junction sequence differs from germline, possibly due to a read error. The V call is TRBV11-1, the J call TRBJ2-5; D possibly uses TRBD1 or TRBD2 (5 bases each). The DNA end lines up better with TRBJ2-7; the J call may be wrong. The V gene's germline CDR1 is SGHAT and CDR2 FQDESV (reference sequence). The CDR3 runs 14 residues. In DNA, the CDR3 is TGTGCCTGCAGCCTCGGAGGAAACGGGGCCGAGCAGTACTTC. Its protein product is CACSLGGNGAEQYF.

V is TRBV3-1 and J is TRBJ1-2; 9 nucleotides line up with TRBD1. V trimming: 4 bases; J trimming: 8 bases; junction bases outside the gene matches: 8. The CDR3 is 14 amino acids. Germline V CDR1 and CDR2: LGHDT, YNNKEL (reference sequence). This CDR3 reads CASSPPGTGKGYTF. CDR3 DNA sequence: TGTGCCAGCAGCCCACCTGGGACAGGGAAGGGCTACACCTTC.

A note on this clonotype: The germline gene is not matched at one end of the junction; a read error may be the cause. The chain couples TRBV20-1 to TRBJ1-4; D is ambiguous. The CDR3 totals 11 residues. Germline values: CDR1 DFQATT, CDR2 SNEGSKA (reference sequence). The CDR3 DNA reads TGCAGTGCTCATTCTAATGAAAAACCGTTTTTT. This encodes CSAHSNEKPFF.

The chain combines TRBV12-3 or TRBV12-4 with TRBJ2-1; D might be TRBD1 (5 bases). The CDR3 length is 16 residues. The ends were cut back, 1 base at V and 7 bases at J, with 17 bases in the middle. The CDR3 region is CASSLDAGLVSNEQFF. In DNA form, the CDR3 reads TGTGCCAGCAGTTTAGATGCAGGGTTGGTCTCAAATGAGCAGTTCTTC.

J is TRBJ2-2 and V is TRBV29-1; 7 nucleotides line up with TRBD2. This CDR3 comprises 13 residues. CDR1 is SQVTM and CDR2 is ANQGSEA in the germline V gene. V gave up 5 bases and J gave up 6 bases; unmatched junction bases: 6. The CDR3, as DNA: TGCAGCGTTTCTGTGGGAGGGGCCGGGGAGCTGTTTTTT. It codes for CSVSVGGAGELFF.

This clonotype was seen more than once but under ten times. Here the CDR3 DNA reads TGCAGTGCTAGTAGAGGGCTACAAGAGACCCAGTACTTC. Amino acid sequence: CSASRGLQETQYF. This rearrangement joins TRBV20-1 to TRBJ2-5; possibly TRBD2 for D (5 bases). Between the trimmed V and J ends, which lost 3 bases and 2 bases, there was a span of 10 bases. The CDR3 has 13 amino acids. The V gene's germline CDR1 is DFQATT and CDR2 SNEGSKA (reference sequence).

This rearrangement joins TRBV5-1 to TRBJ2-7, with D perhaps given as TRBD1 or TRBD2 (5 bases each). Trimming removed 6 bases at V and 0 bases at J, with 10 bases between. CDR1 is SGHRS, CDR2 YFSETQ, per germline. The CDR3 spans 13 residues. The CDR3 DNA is TGCGCCAGCACCGGGGACCGCTCCTACGAGCAGTACTTC. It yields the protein CASTGDRSYEQYF.